This entry features one T cell receptor (beta chain) sequence. Its specificity is unknown. The germline gives CDR1 SGHVS, CDR2 FQNEAQ. CDR3 size: 17 residues. With V trimmed by 3 bases and J by 0 bases, 10 bases remained unmatched. This entry comes from a study of a mutant IDH1 vaccine in newly diagnosed glioma. About the study: Before enrollment, patients got radiotherapy alone, temozolomide alone, or mostly the combination. Study-wide findings and caveats: It seemed that pseudoprogression was not linked to changes in the top peripheral T cell clonotypes.

Using immunoSEQ multiplex PCR, the repertoire was profiled, and TCRdb retains in-frame clones only, with some absent. Of roughly 51,000 clones listed, 70% to 90% are singletons. Sample time point: baseline, week 1 (first vaccination visit). Treatment indicated: pre-vaccination baseline after standard-of-care therapy. The chain links TRBV7-8 to TRBJ1-1; TRBD1 aligns across 7 bases. The sample in question was PBMCs, obtained from a glioma patient treated with radiotherapy, temozolomide or both. The sequence came from a man in his forties with glioma. The CDR3 bases are TGTGCCAGCAGCTTGGTCCAGGGGGGCAGCATGAACACTGAAGCTTTCTTT. This translates into CASSLVQGGSMNTEAFF.